These 22 T cell receptor beta chains originate from one sample sequenced in a study of T-cell reconstitution after alpha-beta-depleted transplantation in children. Preparation of the TCRbeta library used unique molecular identifiers. TCRdb re-analysed the PCR reads in MiXCR, keeping a single row per CDR3 protein. The repertoire holds fewer than 550,000 distinct CDR3 sequences, with 9.5% to 12% as singletons. The material was PBMCs, mostly from graft donor cells, obtained 180 days after TCRalphabeta/CD19-depleted stem cell transplant. The receptors shown here come from a female patient between 2 and 10 years old who had a stem cell transplant for aplastic anemia, so the T cells may come from the graft donor.

This clonotype came up many times. This chain uses TRBV20-1 with TRBJ2-3, with a tentative D call TRBD2 (6 bases). Germline CDR1 is DFQATT and CDR2 is SNEGSKA (reference sequence). V shed 7 bases and J shed 8 bases, with 22 bases lying between them. The length of the CDR3 is 14 residues. CDR3 protein: CSVPGLRGHGTQYF. DNA for the CDR3: TGCAGTGTCCCGGGACTGAGGGGTCATGGTACGCAGTATTTT.

This clonotype was detected many times. The chain joins TRBV20-1 to TRBJ2-7, with 8 bases fitting TRBD1. V lost 2 bases and J lost 0; bases outside the gene matches: 9. Germline V gene data show CDR1 as DFQATT and CDR2 as SNEGSKA (reference sequence). The CDR3 extends over 16 amino acids. The CDR3 nucleotides read TGCAGTGCTAGATACTGGGGACAGGAGTCCTCCTACGAGCAGTACTTC. Its protein is CSARYWGQESSYEQYF.

This chain links TRBV10-3 with TRBJ1-3; D not resolved. V was shortened by 6 bases and J by 0 bases, with 6 bases between the two germline ends. The germline V gene has CDR1 ENHRY and CDR2 SYGVKD. The CDR3 length is 13 residues. In nucleotides, the CDR3 is TGTGCCATCAGCCGCAGCTCTGGAAACACCATATATTTT. It is translated as CAISRSSGNTIYF.

This clonotype occurred a few times. V gene TRBV19 combines with J gene TRBJ2-6; D could derive from TRBD1 or TRBD2 (5 bases each). Germline V lookup: CDR1 LNHDA, CDR2 SQIVND (reference sequence). CDR3 length: 17 residues. The V gene lost 4 bases and the J gene lost 0 bases, with 13 bases spanning the gap. For the CDR3, the DNA is TGTGCCAGTAGTACCGGGGCCGCATTCTCTGGGGCCAACGTCCTGACTTTC. Its translation: CASSTGAAFSGANVLTF.

This clonotype was seen a handful of times. This sequence joins TRBV7-9 and TRBJ2-7, with D uncertain. Germline V gene lookup returns CDR1 SEHNR and CDR2 FQNEAQ (reference sequence). Trimming removed 4 bases at V and 4 bases at J, with 20 bases between. The CDR3 is made up of 16 amino acids. Here the CDR3 reads CASSSIPRHRYYEQYF. The CDR3 DNA reads TGTGCCAGCAGCTCCATCCCTCGACACCGATATTACGAGCAGTACTTC.

The chain recombines TRBV15 with TRBJ1-3; D is ambiguous. V lost 0 bases, J lost 1 base, and 7 bases lay in between. Germline assignment: CDR1 LNHNV and CDR2 YYDKDF (reference sequence). This CDR3 is built from 15 residues. The CDR3 is CATSRDLNSGNTIYF. The CDR3 DNA reads as TGTGCCACCAGCAGAGATCTCAATTCTGGAAACACCATATATTTT.

This clonotype has a handful of counts. V gene TRBV18 combines with J gene TRBJ2-3; the D is unclear. The ends were cut back, 2 bases at V and 4 bases at J, with 4 bases in the middle. Germline loops: CDR1 KGHSH, CDR2 LQKENI. There are 12 residues in the CDR3. The CDR3 reads CASSPEPDTQYF. The CDR3 coding sequence is TGTGCCAGCTCACCAGAGCCAGATACGCAGTATTTT.

The CDR3 spells CASSEWVGTGELFF. CDR3 nucleotide sequence: TGTGCCAGCAGTGAATGGGTCGGGACCGGGGAGCTGTTTTTT. The rearrangement uses TRBV25-1 and TRBJ2-2; no reliable D call. Germline-derived CDR1 and CDR2 are MGHDK and SYGVNS. The CDR3 is made up of 14 amino acids. V lost 1 base and J lost 5, with 8 bases in between.

This clonotype was seen a few times. The rearrangement links TRBV29-1 to TRBJ1-1; D might be TRBD1 (6 bases). The germline V and J ends were trimmed by 6 bases and 3 bases, with 20 bases remaining between them. The CDR3 is 15 amino acids. Germline V gene lookup returns CDR1 SQVTM and CDR2 ANQGSEA. As DNA, the CDR3 is TGCAGCGTCTTCAAAAGGGGGGGGATGGACACTGAAGCTTTCTTT. This sequence encodes CSVFKRGGMDTEAFF.

This clonotype was counted a few times. This chain joins TRBV20-1 and TRBJ1-2; TRBD1 is a possible D gene (6 bases). V lost 5 bases to trimming and J lost 6 bases, with 13 bases between them. The CDR3 has 12 amino acids. CDR1 DFQATT and CDR2 SNEGSKA come from the germline V gene (reference sequence). CDR3 amino acids: CSAALGADGYTF. The CDR3 DNA reads TGCAGTGCTGCTTTGGGGGCCGATGGCTACACCTTC.

There are many counts of this clonotype. The CDR3 loop is CASSPGQGAFRETQYF. The CDR3 nucleotides read TGCGCCAGCAGCCCGGGACAGGGGGCTTTTAGGGAGACCCAGTACTTC. V is TRBV4-3 and J is TRBJ2-5, with 12 bases aligning to TRBD1. The CDR3 extends over 16 amino acids. Germline lookup yields CDR1 LGHNA and CDR2 YSLEER. V trimming: 4 bases; J trimming: 5 bases; junction bases outside the gene matches: 8.

The V call is TRBV27, the J call TRBJ2-5, with D maybe TRBD2 (5 bases). The germline V and J ends were trimmed by 6 bases and 5 bases, with 13 bases remaining between them. Germline lookup yields CDR1 MNHEY and CDR2 SMNVEV (reference sequence). CDR3 length: 13 residues. CDR3 DNA sequence: TGTGCCAGCAGCCGCAGGAGGCGGGAGACCCAGTACTTC. This sequence encodes CASSRRRRETQYF.

The chain combines TRBV7-2 with TRBJ2-7; 9 bases agree with TRBD2. Trimming removed 6 bases from V and 5 bases from J; junction bases left unmatched: 5. Per the germline V gene, CDR1 is SGHTA and CDR2 is FQGNSA. This CDR3 is 13 amino acids long. The CDR3 spells CASRLAGSDEQYF. In DNA, the CDR3 is TGTGCCAGCAGGCTAGCGGGATCCGACGAGCAGTACTTC.

The sample holds a few counts of this clonotype. The chain employs TRBV18 and TRBJ2-5, with TRBD2 identical over 14 bases. The V gene end was trimmed by 6 bases and the J gene end by 3 bases; junction bases not matched to a gene: 15. Germline V gene data show CDR1 as KGHSH and CDR2 as LQKENI. CDR3 length: 19 residues. The CDR3 region is CASSPTYRPGLAGEETQYF. The CDR3 bases are TGTGCCAGCTCCCCTACTTACCGACCGGGACTAGCGGGAGAAGAGACCCAGTACTTC.

This clonotype has more than one count but fewer than ten. The chain carries TRBV7-9 and TRBJ2-1; D is possibly TRBD1 (5 bases). CDR1 and CDR2 from the germline V gene are SEHNR and FQNEAQ (reference sequence). The CDR3 runs 14 residues. Trimming stripped 8 bases from V and 4 bases from J, with 15 bases between. CDR3: CASRPRGRYNEQFF. The CDR3 coding sequence is TGTGCCAGCCGCCCAAGGGGTCGGTACAATGAGCAGTTCTTC.

This clonotype was observed a handful of times. The chain combines TRBV23-1 with TRBJ2-7, with 7 bases fitting TRBD1. TRBV23-1 is an ORF for which the function is uncertain. The J segment lost 3 bases and the V segment lost 3 bases, leaving 5 bases of the junction unmatched. This CDR3 is 14 amino acids long. This CDR3 reads CASSHSGTDYEQYV. The CDR3 DNA reads TGCGCCAGCAGTCATTCCGGGACAGACTACGAGCAGTACGTC.

This clonotype occurred many times. This sequence joins TRBV7-2 and TRBJ2-2, with 8 bases identical to TRBD1. This CDR3 spans 15 amino acids. CDR1 and CDR2 from the germline V gene are SGHTA and FQGNSA. The V segment lost 6 bases and the J segment 5 bases; nucleotides outside the gene matches: 8. The DNA of the CDR3 is TGTGCCAGCAGTTTTCGGACAGGGAGGACCGGGGAGCTGTTTTTT. Translated: CASSFRTGRTGELFF.

The CDR3 DNA is TGTGCCACCATTCATGTAGGGAACAACCAGATCAAGAATTCCTACGAGCAGTACGTC. As protein: CATIHVGNNQIKNSYEQYV. This chain connects TRBV24-1 to TRBJ2-7; D is unclear. The V end was cut by 8 bases, the J end by 1 base, with 29 bases between. This CDR3 contains 19 residues. Germline V gene data show CDR1 as KGHDR and CDR2 as SFDVKD.

The chain links TRBV19 to TRBJ1-5; D gene uncertain. The CDR3 has 15 residues. Germline V CDR1 and CDR2: LNHDA, SQIVND (reference sequence). V dropped 3 bases and J dropped 4 bases, with 13 bases sitting between them. For the CDR3, the DNA is TGTGCCAGTAGTATCCCGAGCGCGGGGAATCAGCCCCAGCATTTT. Translated: CASSIPSAGNQPQHF.

This clonotype has only a few counts. The gene calls are TRBV6-1 and TRBJ2-3; 8 nucleotides align to TRBD2. This CDR3 has 13 residues. Germline assignment: CDR1 MNHNS and CDR2 SASEGT. Unmatched junction bases numbered 3, after V lost 7 bases and J lost 3 bases. The CDR3 bases are TGTGCCAGCACCGCTAGCGGGACAGATACGCAGTATTTT. Translation gives CASTASGTDTQYF.

This chain joins TRBV5-1 and TRBJ2-2; 7 nucleotides line up with TRBD2. The V gene's germline CDR1 is SGHRS and CDR2 YFSETQ. This CDR3 contains 16 residues. The V and J ends lost 2 bases and 1 base, in that order; junction bases with no gene match: 5. CDR3 residues: CASSLRWEGNTGELFF. The CDR3 region has the DNA TGCGCCAGCAGCTTACGGTGGGAGGGGAACACCGGGGAGCTGTTTTTT.

This clonotype turned up a few times. This chain joins TRBV12-3 or TRBV12-4 and TRBJ2-1; 9 nucleotides line up with TRBD2. CDR3 length: 16 residues. Trimming took 4 bases from V and 0 from J; bases not matched to a gene: 4. Here the CDR3 DNA reads TGTGCCAGCAGTTCGGGTAGCGGGAGCTCCTACAATGAGCAGTTCTTC. Amino acid sequence: CASSSGSGSSYNEQFF.